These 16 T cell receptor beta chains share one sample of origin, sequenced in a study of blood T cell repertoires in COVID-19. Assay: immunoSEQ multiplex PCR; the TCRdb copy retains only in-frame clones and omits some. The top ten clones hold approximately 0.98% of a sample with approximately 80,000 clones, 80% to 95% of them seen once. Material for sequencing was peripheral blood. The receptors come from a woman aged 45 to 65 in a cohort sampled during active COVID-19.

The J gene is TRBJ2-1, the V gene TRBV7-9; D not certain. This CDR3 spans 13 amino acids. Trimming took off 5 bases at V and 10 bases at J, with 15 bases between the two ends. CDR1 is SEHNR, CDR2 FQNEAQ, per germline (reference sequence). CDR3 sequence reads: CASSPSVGSEQFF. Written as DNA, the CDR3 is TGTGCCAGCAGCCCGTCTGTGGGCAGCGAGCAGTTCTTC.

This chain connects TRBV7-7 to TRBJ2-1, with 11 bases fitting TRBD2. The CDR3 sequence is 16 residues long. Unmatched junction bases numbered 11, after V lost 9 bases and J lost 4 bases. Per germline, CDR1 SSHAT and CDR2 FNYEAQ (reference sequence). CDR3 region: CASTTSGVRWYNEQFF. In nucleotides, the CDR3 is TGTGCCAGTACGACTAGCGGGGTCCGGTGGTACAATGAGCAGTTCTTC.

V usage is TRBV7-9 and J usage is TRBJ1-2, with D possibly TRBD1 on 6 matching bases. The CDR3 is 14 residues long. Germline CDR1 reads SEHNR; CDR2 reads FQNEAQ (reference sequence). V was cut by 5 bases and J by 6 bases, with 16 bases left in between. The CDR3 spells CASSTPGERDGYTF. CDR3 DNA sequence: TGTGCCAGCAGCACCCCAGGGGAACGGGATGGCTACACCTTC.

CDR3 DNA: TGTGCCAGCAGCCTACAGGGCCCGAACACTGAAGCTTTCTTT. It translates to CASSLQGPNTEAFF. The chain uses TRBV6-5 and TRBJ1-1; D might be TRBD1 (6 bases). CDR3 size: 14 residues. Per the germline V gene, CDR1 is MNHEY and CDR2 is SVGAGI. Trimming took off 6 bases at V and 1 base at J, with 12 bases between the two ends.

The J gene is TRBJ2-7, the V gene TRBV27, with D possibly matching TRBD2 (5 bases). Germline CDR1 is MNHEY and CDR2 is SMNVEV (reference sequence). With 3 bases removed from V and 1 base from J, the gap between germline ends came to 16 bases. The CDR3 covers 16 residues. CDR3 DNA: TGTGCCAGCAGTTTTCAGGACTTGTTTTCTTCCTACGAGCAGTACTTC. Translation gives CASSFQDLFSSYEQYF.

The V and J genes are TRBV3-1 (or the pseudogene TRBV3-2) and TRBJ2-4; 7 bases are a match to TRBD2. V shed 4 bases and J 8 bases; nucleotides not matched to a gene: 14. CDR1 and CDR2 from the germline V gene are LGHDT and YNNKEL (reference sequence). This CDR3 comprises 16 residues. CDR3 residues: CASSRTLEREIDIQYF. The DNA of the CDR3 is TGTGCCAGCAGCCGCACCTTGGAGCGGGAAATCGACATTCAGTACTTC.

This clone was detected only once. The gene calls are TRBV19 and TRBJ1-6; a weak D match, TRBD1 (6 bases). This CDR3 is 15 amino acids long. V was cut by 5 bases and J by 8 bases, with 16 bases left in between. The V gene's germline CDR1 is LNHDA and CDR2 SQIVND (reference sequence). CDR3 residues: CASSPPRGNHSPLHF. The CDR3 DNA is TGTGCCAGTAGTCCACCCAGGGGCAATCATTCACCCCTCCACTTT.

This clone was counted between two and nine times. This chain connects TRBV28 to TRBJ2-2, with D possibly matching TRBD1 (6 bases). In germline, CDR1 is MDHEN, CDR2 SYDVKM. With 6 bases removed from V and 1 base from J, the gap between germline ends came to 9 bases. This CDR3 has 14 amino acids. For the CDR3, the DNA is TGTGCCAGCAGCCCGGGACAGAACACCGGGGAGCTGTTTTTT. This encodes CASSPGQNTGELFF.

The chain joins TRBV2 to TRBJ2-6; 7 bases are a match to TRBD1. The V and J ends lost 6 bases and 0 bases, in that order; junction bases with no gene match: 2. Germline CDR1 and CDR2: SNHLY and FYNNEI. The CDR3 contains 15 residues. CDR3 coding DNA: TGTGCCAGCAGCCAGGGGGTCTCTGGGGCCAACGTCCTGACTTTC. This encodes CASSQGVSGANVLTF.

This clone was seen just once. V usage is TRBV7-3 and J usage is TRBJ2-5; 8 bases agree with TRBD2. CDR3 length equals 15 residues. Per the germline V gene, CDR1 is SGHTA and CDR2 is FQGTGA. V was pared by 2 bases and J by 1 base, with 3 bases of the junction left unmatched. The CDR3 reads CASSLAGGTQETQYF. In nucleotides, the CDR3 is TGTGCCAGCAGCTTAGCGGGGGGCACCCAAGAGACCCAGTACTTC. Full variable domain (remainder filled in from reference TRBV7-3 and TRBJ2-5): GAGVSQTPSNKVTEKGKYVELRCDPISGHTALYWYRQSLGQGPEFLIYFQGTGAADDSGLPNDRFFAVRPEGSVSTLKIQRTERGDSAVYLCASSLAGGTQETQYFGPGTRLLVL.

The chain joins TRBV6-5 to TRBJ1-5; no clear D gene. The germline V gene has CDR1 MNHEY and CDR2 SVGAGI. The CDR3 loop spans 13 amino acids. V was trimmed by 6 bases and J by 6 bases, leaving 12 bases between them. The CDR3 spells CASSLGEGQPQHF. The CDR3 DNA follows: TGTGCCAGCAGCCTGGGCGAAGGTCAGCCCCAGCATTTT.

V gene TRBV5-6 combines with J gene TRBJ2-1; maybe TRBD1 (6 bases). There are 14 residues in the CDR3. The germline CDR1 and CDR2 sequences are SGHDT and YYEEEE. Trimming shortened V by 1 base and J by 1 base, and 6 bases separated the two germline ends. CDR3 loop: CASSLRGSYNEQFF. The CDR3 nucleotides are TGTGCCAGCAGCTTGAGGGGGTCCTACAATGAGCAGTTCTTC.

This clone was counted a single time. The CDR3 spells CASRTSTDTQYF. In nucleotides, the CDR3 is TGTGCCAGCAGAACTAGCACAGATACGCAGTATTTT. This chain uses TRBV27 with TRBJ2-3; D is undetermined. Germline CDR1 MNHEY, CDR2 SMNVEV (reference sequence). This CDR3 region has 12 residues. The V and J ends lost 6 bases and 0 bases respectively, with 4 bases between them.

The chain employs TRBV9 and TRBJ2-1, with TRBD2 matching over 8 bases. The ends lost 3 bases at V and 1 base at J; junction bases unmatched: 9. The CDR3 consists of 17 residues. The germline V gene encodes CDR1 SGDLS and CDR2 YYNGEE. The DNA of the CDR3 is TGTGCCAGCAGCGCGAGCCTCCGGGAGGGGTCCTACAATGAGCAGTTCTTC. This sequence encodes CASSASLREGSYNEQFF.

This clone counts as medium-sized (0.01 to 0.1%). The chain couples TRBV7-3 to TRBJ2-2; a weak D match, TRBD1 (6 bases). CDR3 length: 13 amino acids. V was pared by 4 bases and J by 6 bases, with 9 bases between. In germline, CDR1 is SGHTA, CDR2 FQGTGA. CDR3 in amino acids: CASSWGHAGELFF. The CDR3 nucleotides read TGTGCCAGCAGCTGGGGACACGCCGGGGAGCTGTTTTTT.

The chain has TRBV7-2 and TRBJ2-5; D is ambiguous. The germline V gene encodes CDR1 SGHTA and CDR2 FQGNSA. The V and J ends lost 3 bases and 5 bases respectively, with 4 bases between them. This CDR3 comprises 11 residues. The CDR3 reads CASSFHETQYF. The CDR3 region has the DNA TGTGCCAGCAGCTTCCATGAGACCCAGTACTTC.